This passage covers 25 T cell receptor beta chains from one sample sequenced in a study of regulatory T cells in long-lasting Graves disease. Time point specified: newly diagnosed GD, antithyroid drugs for less than 3 months. The TCR library was made from RNA extracted from PBMCs. The TCR beta library used iRepertoire HTBI primers with Arm-PCR amplification of CDR3. MiXCR, applied by TCRdb to the multiplex PCR reads, yields one record per CDR3 protein. The sample carries about 240,000 distinct CDR3 sequences, 20% to 25% recorded once. Sequencing used peripheral blood mononuclear cells (PBMCs), obtained at new diagnosis, from a patient treated with antithyroid drugs. These receptors were collected from a female donor with Graves disease.

To note about this clonotype: It is likely a read error, because the conserved phenylalanine at the end of the CDR3 is missing. V and J are TRBV11-2 and TRBJ1-1; the D gene is possibly TRBD1 (6 bases). The CDR3 runs 15 residues. The germline gives CDR1 SGHAT, CDR2 FQNNGV. The V and J ends lost 5 bases and 3 bases respectively, with 16 bases between them. In DNA form, the CDR3 reads TGTGCCAGCAGCCGAGGCGGGACAACTGACACTGAAGCTTTCCCT. It encodes CASSRGGTTDTEAFP.

The chain combines TRBV20-1 with TRBJ1-5, with 9 bases matching TRBD1. In germline, CDR1 is DFQATT, CDR2 SNEGSKA (reference sequence). The V gene end was trimmed by 3 bases and the J gene end by 3 bases; junction bases not matched to a gene: 6. The CDR3 is 15 amino acids. CDR3 DNA: TGCAGTGCTAGCCTGGACAGGGGTTTCAATCAGCCCCAGCATTTT. Translating gives CSASLDRGFNQPQHF.

The chain employs TRBV19 and TRBJ1-5, with 7 bases aligning to TRBD1. CDR1 LNHDA and CDR2 SQIVND come from the germline V gene (reference sequence). CDR3 size: 13 residues. J lost 6 bases, V lost 5 bases, and 4 bases had no gene match. The DNA for the CDR3 is TGTGCCAGTAGTGACAGGGTCGCTCAGCCCCAGCATTTT. Its protein is CASSDRVAQPQHF.

This clonotype was recorded many times. The V and J genes are TRBV5-5 and TRBJ2-3; the D gene is possibly TRBD2 (6 bases). Germline V gene data show CDR1 as SGHKS and CDR2 as YYEKEE (reference sequence). The V end was cut by 4 bases, the J end by 2 bases, with 8 bases between. This CDR3 region has 13 residues. CDR3 nucleotide sequence: TGTGCCAGCAGCCTGGGACTCACAGATACGCAGTATTTT. Translation gives CASSLGLTDTQYF.

This clonotype was seen many times. The chain links TRBV15 to TRBJ2-5, with D possibly matching TRBD2 (6 bases). V lost 0 bases to trimming and J lost 2 bases, with 7 bases between them. Germline V gene data show CDR1 as LNHNV and CDR2 as YYDKDF (reference sequence). CDR3 length equals 14 residues. Written as DNA, the CDR3 is TGTGCCACCAGCAGAGATGGGGGGCAAGAGACCCAGTACTTC. Translation gives CATSRDGGQETQYF.

This rearrangement joins TRBV4-1 to TRBJ2-5; D is possibly TRBD1 or TRBD2 (5 bases each). CDR1 and CDR2 from the germline V gene are MGHRA and YSYEKL. V was clipped by 5 bases and J by 4 bases, with 17 bases between them. The CDR3 runs to 15 residues. The CDR3 sequence: CASSGSRQSGETQYF. DNA for the CDR3: TGCGCCAGCAGCGGGAGCCGACAGTCGGGAGAGACCCAGTACTTC.

With respect to this clonotype: A much larger clone differs by one base, so this may be a read error. The J gene is TRBJ1-5, the V gene TRBV10-3; weak D call: TRBD1 (6 bases). The CDR3 has 14 amino acids. Deletions cut 5 bases from V and 5 bases from J, with 13 bases between. The V gene's germline CDR1 is ENHRY and CDR2 SYGVKD. The CDR3 sequence is CAISYRETYQPQHF. CDR3 nucleotide sequence: TGTGCCATCAGTTACAGGGAGACCTATCAGCCCCAGCATTTT.

This clonotype was counted at least ten times. The J gene is TRBJ2-3, the V gene TRBV20-1; 13 bases are shared with TRBD2. CDR1 and CDR2 (germline): DFQATT, SNEGSKA (reference sequence). The CDR3 loop spans 15 amino acids. J gave up 4 bases and V 6 bases, and 7 bases lay outside the gene matches. CDR3 residues: CSASGLAGEADTQYF. CDR3 nucleotides: TGCAGTGCCAGTGGACTAGCGGGAGAAGCAGATACGCAGTATTTT.

This clonotype was observed many times. The CDR3 DNA reads as TGCGCCAGCAGCCAAGTCGTACTAGCGGGACAATACGAGCAGTACTTC. Its protein product is CASSQVVLAGQYEQYF. This sequence joins TRBV4-1 and TRBJ2-7; 10 nucleotides line up with TRBD2. The germline CDR1 and CDR2 sequences are MGHRA and YSYEKL. After removal of 1 base from V and 4 bases from J, the junction contained 7 bases not matched to a gene. The CDR3 covers 16 residues.

This clonotype showed up many times. The chain uses TRBV6-2 or TRBV6-3 and TRBJ2-7; TRBD1 aligns across 7 bases. CDR1 and CDR2 from the germline V gene are MNHEY and SVGEGT. V gave up 4 bases and J gave up 6 bases; unmatched junction bases: 0. The CDR3 totals 11 residues. CDR3 loop: CASSSGGEQYF. In nucleotides, the CDR3 is TGTGCCAGCAGTTCAGGGGGCGAGCAGTACTTC.

This clonotype showed up just a few times. V usage is TRBV9 and J usage is TRBJ2-2; a possible D gene is TRBD2 (7 bases). Germline V gene data show CDR1 as SGDLS and CDR2 as YYNGEE. The CDR3 runs to 14 residues. Between the trimmed V and J ends, which lost 6 bases and 1 base, there was a span of 10 bases. This CDR3 is CASNGGQNTGELFF. In DNA form, the CDR3 reads TGTGCCAGCAACGGGGGGCAGAACACCGGGGAGCTGTTTTTT.

This clonotype was seen ten or more times. The gene calls are TRBV19 and TRBJ1-1, with 7 bases fitting TRBD1. From germline, CDR1 is LNHDA and CDR2 SQIVND (reference sequence). The CDR3 extends over 15 amino acids. The V and J ends lost 5 bases and 1 base, in that order; junction bases with no gene match: 7. The CDR3 reads CASSPLGTANTEAFF. DNA for the CDR3: TGTGCCAGTAGTCCCCTGGGGACAGCGAACACTGAAGCTTTCTTT.

CDR3 nucleotide sequence: TGTGCCAGCAGTGAAACCCGGGACACCCCCTACAATGAGCAGTTCTTC. It is translated as CASSETRDTPYNEQFF. The chain is built from TRBV2 and TRBJ2-1; D may be TRBD1 (6 bases). CDR1 and CDR2 from the germline V gene are SNHLY and FYNNEI. The CDR3 loop spans 16 amino acids. Trimming left V 2 bases short and J 2 bases short, with 13 bases between.

In this sample, this clonotype turned up many times. The V call is TRBV18, the J call TRBJ1-1; no reliable D call. Germline CDR1 is KGHSH and CDR2 is LQKENI. V was shortened by 5 bases and J by 6 bases, with 13 bases between the two germline ends. This CDR3 region has 13 residues. The CDR3 nucleotides read TGTGCCAGCTCAGAAGGTTTGGCCTCTGAAGCTTTCTTT. Translation gives CASSEGLASEAFF.

In its sample, this clonotype was seen a few times. J is TRBJ1-2 and V is TRBV7-9; the D is unclear. Deletions cut 1 base from V and 0 bases from J, with 12 bases between. The CDR3 runs to 16 residues. From germline, CDR1 is SEHNR and CDR2 FQNEAQ (reference sequence). The CDR3 here is CASSLGETAANYGYTF. The CDR3 nucleotides read TGTGCCAGCAGCTTAGGTGAGACCGCAGCTAACTATGGCTACACCTTC.

This clonotype was picked up many times. The V gene is TRBV6-2 or TRBV6-3, the J gene TRBJ1-5; no definite D call. The CDR3 runs to 13 residues. V lost 8 bases, J lost 0 bases, and 8 bases lay in between. The germline V gene has CDR1 MNHEY and CDR2 SVGEGT. CDR3 sequence: CASWAYSNQPQHF. The CDR3 bases are TGTGCCAGCTGGGCTTATAGCAATCAGCCCCAGCATTTT.

This clonotype was recorded many times. The chain has TRBV5-5 and TRBJ1-4; 7 nucleotides match TRBD1. The CDR3 loop spans 18 amino acids. V dropped 1 base and J dropped 8; count of bases not matched to a gene: 17. Germline values: CDR1 SGHKS, CDR2 YYEKEE (reference sequence). CDR3 DNA sequence: TGTGCCAGCAGCTTGAGCCCCCTAGGGACAGCAGTAGGCGAAAAACTGTTTTTT. Residues: CASSLSPLGTAVGEKLFF.

This clonotype was found many times. J is TRBJ2-1 and V is TRBV20-1; D is undetermined. Germline-derived CDR1 and CDR2 are DFQATT and SNEGSKA (reference sequence). Trimming took off 1 base at V and 2 bases at J, with 9 bases between the two ends. The CDR3 runs to 14 residues. DNA of the CDR3: TGCAGTGCTAGAGGCGATTCCACCTACAATGAGCAGTTCTTC. Amino acid sequence: CSARGDSTYNEQFF.

The chain recombines TRBV19 with TRBJ2-1, with D possibly matching TRBD2 (5 bases). The V gene's germline CDR1 is LNHDA and CDR2 SQIVND (reference sequence). V shed 0 bases and J shed 6 bases, with 6 bases lying between them. The CDR3 length is 13 residues. CDR3 in amino acids: CASSIDGINEQFF. CDR3 nucleotide sequence: TGTGCCAGTAGTATAGACGGGATCAATGAGCAGTTCTTC.

This clonotype occurred many times. CDR3 DNA sequence: TGTGCCAGCAGTGCCTTAGTGGGCTCAACGAACACTGAAGCTTTCTTT. Its translation: CASSALVGSTNTEAFF. This chain uses TRBV28 with TRBJ1-1, with D unclear. Per germline, CDR1 MDHEN and CDR2 SYDVKM. Trimming took off 5 bases at V and 1 base at J, with 17 bases between the two ends. The length of the CDR3 is 16 residues.

This clonotype was seen at least ten times. The J gene is TRBJ2-2, the V gene TRBV18; D call uncertain. The CDR3 covers 15 residues. Trimming shortened V by 0 bases and J by 0 bases, and 5 bases separated the two germline ends. Germline V gene data show CDR1 as KGHSH and CDR2 as LQKENI. This CDR3 reads CASSPPISNTGELFF. CDR3 DNA: TGTGCCAGCTCACCACCGATCTCGAACACCGGGGAGCTGTTTTTT. The whole variable domain, filled in from reference TRBV18 and TRBJ2-2, reads NAGVMQNPRHLVRRRGQEARLRCSPMKGHSHVYWYRQLPEEGLKFMVYLQKENIIDESGMPKERFSAEFPKEGPSILRIQQVVRGDSAAYFCASSPPISNTGELFFGEGSRLTVL.

The chain joins TRBV19 to TRBJ1-2; no clear D gene. From germline, CDR1 is LNHDA and CDR2 SQIVND (reference sequence). Trimming left V 1 base short and J 4 bases short, with 19 bases between. CDR3 size: 17 residues. Here the CDR3 DNA reads TGTGCCAGTAGTATAGTCCACTTTCCCGACAAAGGCTATGGCTACACCTTC. Its protein product is CASSIVHFPDKGYGYTF.

In its sample, this clonotype was seen many times. This chain joins TRBV6-2 or TRBV6-3 and TRBJ1-1, with D maybe TRBD1 (6 bases). V was shortened by 2 bases and J by 4 bases, with 14 bases between the two germline ends. The CDR3 is 15 amino acids. Germline CDR1 MNHEY, CDR2 SVGEGT. CDR3 in DNA: TGTGCCAGCAGTTACCGGGGGGCGAAGGGCACTGAAGCTTTCTTT. Its translation: CASSYRGAKGTEAFF.

The gene calls are TRBV11-2 and TRBJ2-1; possibly TRBD1 or TRBD2 for D (6 bases each). V gave up 0 bases and J gave up 3 bases, with 15 bases separating them. Germline V gives CDR1 SGHAT, CDR2 FQNNGV. The CDR3 extends over 17 amino acids. CDR3: CASSLDLGAGRYNEQFF. The DNA for the CDR3 is TGTGCCAGCAGCTTAGACCTGGGGGCGGGACGCTACAATGAGCAGTTCTTC.

This clonotype was detected many times. The chain employs TRBV9 and TRBJ2-7; no firm D call. Trimming removed 0 bases at V and 3 bases at J, with 13 bases between. CDR3 length: 15 amino acids. CDR1 and CDR2 from the germline V gene are SGDLS and YYNGEE. This CDR3 is CASSVDALTLYEQYF. As DNA, the CDR3 is TGTGCCAGCAGCGTAGACGCTCTGACACTCTACGAGCAGTACTTC.